This T cell receptor beta chain was profiled in a study of cytomegalovirus exposure and HLA in healthy donors. Germline values: CDR1 SGHTA, CDR2 FQGNSA. The V segment lost 4 bases and the J segment 0 bases; nucleotides outside the gene matches: 8. The CDR3 length is 16 residues. The PCR used 60 Vbeta and 13 Jbeta primers. Some clones are missing from TCRdb's copy, which holds only in-frame ones; the method was immunoSEQ multiplex PCR. The sample holds approximately 170,000 clones, about 63% seen once. The TCR comes from a woman between 40 and 55 years old in good health and CMV-seropositive. The J gene is TRBJ2-7, the V gene TRBV7-2; TRBD2 aligns across 8 bases. Material: PBMCs. CDR3 amino acids: CASSSPVSGSSYEQYF. The CDR3 DNA reads TGTGCCAGCAGCTCCCCAGTCAGCGGGAGCTCCTACGAGCAGTACTTC. Looking up the rest from reference TRBV7-2 and TRBJ2-7 gives the full variable domain: GAGVSQSPSNKVTEKGKDVELRCDPISGHTALYWYRQSLGQGLEFLIYFQGNSAPDKSGLPSDRFSAERTGGSVSTLTIQRTQQEDSAVYLCASSSPVSGSSYEQYFGPGTRLTVT.